This T cell receptor (beta chain) appears in the sequencing data of a study of T cell clonality in common variable immunodeficiency. Study conclusions and caveats: Reportedly, TCR beta sequences from common variable immunodeficiency showed fewer deletions and N-nucleotide insertions. Shared TCRbeta clones were fewer between CVID subjects than controls.

This clone appeared many times. The antigen is unknown. Read data end 3 residues before the CDR3 end; the end is taken from the germline J gene. CDR1 DFQATT and CDR2 SNEGSKA come from the germline V gene (reference sequence). CDR3 size: 15 residues. The V gene end was trimmed by 4 bases and the J gene end by 6 bases; junction bases not matched to a gene: 6. This table comes from immunoSEQ multiplex PCR, and its TCRdb copy is limited to in-frame clones, with some not included. The specimen gives around 39,000 clones without singletons; the ten biggest hold around 3.3%. The receptor comes from a person aged 18-70 years in good health. Sequencing was performed on peripheral blood mononuclear cells. V usage is TRBV20-1 and J usage is TRBJ2-1; TRBD2 matches at 13 bases. Incomplete CDR3 DNA: TGCAGTGCTACCACGACTAGCGGGAGGATCAATGAG. Protein: CSATTTSGRINE. In full, the CDR3 is CSATTTSGRINEQFF.